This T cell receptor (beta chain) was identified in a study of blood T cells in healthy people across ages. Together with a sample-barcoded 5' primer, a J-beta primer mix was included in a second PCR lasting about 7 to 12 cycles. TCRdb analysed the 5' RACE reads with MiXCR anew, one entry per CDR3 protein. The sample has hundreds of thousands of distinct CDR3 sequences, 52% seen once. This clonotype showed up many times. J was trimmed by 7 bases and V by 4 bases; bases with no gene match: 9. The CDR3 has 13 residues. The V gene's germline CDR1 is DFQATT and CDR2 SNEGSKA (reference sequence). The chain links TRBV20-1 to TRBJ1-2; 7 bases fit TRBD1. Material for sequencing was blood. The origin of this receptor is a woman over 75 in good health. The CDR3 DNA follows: TGCAGTGCTACCGTCGGGACAGCAATTGGCTACACCTTC. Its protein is CSATVGTAIGYTF.